The TCR beta chain under discussion was sequenced for a study of shared clonotypes between healthy human individuals. Study outcomes and limitations: Clonotype sharing levels among donors were expected to vary with sequencing depth. Larger estimated richness was generally seen in naive subsets than in memory subsets. There were few donors, and this limited the genetic and exposure-history diversity represented.

The CDR3 has 15 residues. Generated by immunoSEQ multiplex PCR, the TCRdb table keeps only in-frame clones and is missing some. The sample carries hundreds of thousands of clones, approximately 79% recorded once. To note about this clone: The antigen is unknown.

This receptor was taken from a woman under 40 in good health. The sequenced sample was memory CD4+ T cells sorted from blood. Subset reported: CD45RA-negative fraction. The genes are TRBV21-1 and TRBJ2-7; the DNA was not used to check the table's D call, TRBD1. TRBV21-1 is termed a pseudogene. The DNA for the CDR3 is TGTGCCAGCAGCCTTTTTGACAGGGACACCTACGAGCAGTACTTC. As protein: CASSLFDRDTYEQYF.